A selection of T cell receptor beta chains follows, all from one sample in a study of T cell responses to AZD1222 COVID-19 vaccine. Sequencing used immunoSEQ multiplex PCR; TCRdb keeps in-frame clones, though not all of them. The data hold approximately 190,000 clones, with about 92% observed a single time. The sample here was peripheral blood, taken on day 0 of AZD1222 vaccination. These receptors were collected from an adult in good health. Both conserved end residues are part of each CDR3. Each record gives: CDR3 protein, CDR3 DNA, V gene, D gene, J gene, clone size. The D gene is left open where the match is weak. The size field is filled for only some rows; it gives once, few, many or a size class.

CASNVAGDYEQYF	TGTGCCAGCAACGTAGCGGGGGACTACGAGCAGTACTTC	TRBV5-4	TRBD2	TRBJ2-7	-
CASNAPQNTEAFF	TGTGCCAGCAACGCTCCCCAGAACACTGAAGCTTTCTTT	TRBV28	-	TRBJ1-1	-
CASSLAATGHQPQHF	TGTGCCAGCAGCTTGGCCGCGACCGGACATCAGCCCCAGCATTTT	TRBV5-6	-	TRBJ1-5	-
CASGLVTGWNTEAFF	TGTGCTAGTGGTTTGGTAACAGGCTGGAACACTGAAGCTTTCTTT	TRBV12-5	-	TRBJ1-1	-
CASSPRGAQSTEAFF	TGTGCCAGCTCACCACGGGGGGCGCAGAGCACTGAAGCTTTCTTT	TRBV18	-	TRBJ1-1	once
CASSPLLAGGVETQYF	TGTGCCAGTAGTCCCCTTCTAGCGGGGGGGGTGGAGACCCAGTACTTC	TRBV19	TRBD2	TRBJ2-5	-
CASSLLAGGTDTQYF	TGTGCCAGCAGCTTACTGGCAGGGGGCACAGATACGCAGTATTTT	TRBV7-9	-	TRBJ2-3	once
CASRGQMNTEAFF	TGTGCCAGCAGAGGACAGATGAACACTGAAGCTTTCTTT	TRBV12-3/TRBV12-4	-	TRBJ1-1	-
CASTLGQAYEQYF	TGCGCCAGCACCCTTGGACAGGCCTACGAGCAGTACTTC	TRBV5-1	TRBD1	TRBJ2-7	-
CASSPAGRWAYEQYF	TGTGCCAGCAGCCCAGCAGGCAGGTGGGCTTACGAGCAGTACTTC	TRBV3-1/TRBV3-2	-	TRBJ2-7	-
CASSPRGDLIADTQYF	TGTGCCAGCAGCCCCCGAGGAGACCTTATAGCAGATACGCAGTATTTT	TRBV9	-	TRBJ2-3	-
CASSFGGPGNTIYF	TGTGCCAGCAGCTTCGGGGGGCCTGGAAACACCATATATTTT	TRBV5-6	-	TRBJ1-3	-
CASSTRDRGLTDTQYF	TGTGCCAGTAGTACCAGGGACAGGGGACTCACAGATACGCAGTATTTT	TRBV19	TRBD1	TRBJ2-3	-
CASRIGGNEQFF	TGTGCCAGCAGAATTGGAGGCAATGAGCAGTTCTTC	TRBV27	-	TRBJ2-1	-
CASSSGQGYQETQYF	TGTGCCAGCAGTTCCGGACAGGGCTACCAAGAGACCCAGTACTTC	TRBV28	TRBD1	TRBJ2-5	-
CASSSAYEQYF	TGTGCCAGCAGTTCAGCCTACGAGCAGTACTTC	TRBV12-3/TRBV12-4	-	TRBJ2-7	-
CSVGTGHTEAFF	TGCAGCGTGGGGACAGGGCACACTGAAGCTTTCTTT	TRBV29-1	TRBD1	TRBJ1-1	-
CASSLTSGGTNTGELFF	TGTGCCAGCAGCTTAACTAGCGGGGGGACGAACACCGGGGAGCTGTTTTTT	TRBV7-3	TRBD2	TRBJ2-2	-
CASSLGAGASYEQYF	TGTGCCAGCAGCCTCGGCGCAGGGGCCTCCTACGAGCAGTACTTC	TRBV28	-	TRBJ2-7	-
CASSGRNSPLHF	TGTGCCAGCAGTGGGAGGAATTCACCCCTCCACTTT	TRBV2	-	TRBJ1-6	-
CASSETGKFNGYTF	TGTGCCAGCAGCGAAACAGGGAAATTTAATGGCTACACCTTC	TRBV3-1/TRBV3-2	-	TRBJ1-2	-
CASSLEMAGSSIGGAFF	TGTGCCAGCAGCTTAGAGATGGCAGGGAGTTCAATAGGAGGCGCTTTCTTT	TRBV11-2	-	TRBJ1-1	-
CASSQGRWTEAFF	TGTGCCAGCAGCCAAGGGAGATGGACTGAAGCTTTCTTT	TRBV3-1/TRBV3-2	-	TRBJ1-1	-
CASSRGLGWEKLFF	TGTGCCAGCAGCCGGGGACTCGGTTGGGAAAAACTGTTTTTT	TRBV7-3	-	TRBJ1-4	-
CASSPGTFTDTQYF	TGTGCCAGCAGCCCCGGGACTTTCACAGATACGCAGTATTTT	TRBV11-3	-	TRBJ2-3	-
CASSPGVQQPQHF	TGTGCCAGCTCACCGGGGGTTCAACAGCCCCAGCATTTT	TRBV18	-	TRBJ1-5	-
CASSWRNRDTLNSPLHF	TGTGCCAGCAGCTGGCGGAACCGGGACACCCTTAATTCACCCCTCCACTTT	TRBV13	-	TRBJ1-6	few
CASSPYNSPLHF	TGTGCCAGCAGTCCCTATAATTCACCCCTCCACTTT	TRBV27	-	TRBJ1-6	-
CASSPGGASYEQYF	TGTGCCAGCAGTCCCGGGGGGGCTTCCTACGAGCAGTACTTC	TRBV28	TRBD2	TRBJ2-7	-
CASSAGTSGGLTSYEQYF	TGTGCCAGCAGCGCCGGGACTAGCGGGGGCCTCACGTCCTACGAGCAGTACTTC	TRBV9	TRBD2	TRBJ2-7	-
CASSRSVFTHTVRHNSPLHF	TGCGCCAGCAGCCGGTCCGTTTTTACCCATACAGTCCGGCATAATTCACCCCTCCACTTT	TRBV5-1	-	TRBJ1-6	-
CASSLGWFETQYF	TGCGCCAGCAGCTTGGGATGGTTTGAGACCCAGTACTTC	TRBV5-1	-	TRBJ2-5	-
CASSEGPGGGMNTEAFF	TGTGCCAGCAGTGAAGGCCCGGGTGGGGGAATGAACACTGAAGCTTTCTTT	TRBV6-1	-	TRBJ1-1	-
CASSPDGVNYGYTF	TGTGCCAGCTCACCCGACGGGGTTAACTATGGCTACACCTTC	TRBV18	-	TRBJ1-2	-
CASSLFKGGGNQPQHF	TGTGCCAGCAGCTTATTTAAAGGGGGCGGAAATCAGCCCCAGCATTTT	TRBV7-2	TRBD1	TRBJ1-5	-
CASSRTGDTYGGYTF	TGTGCCAGCAGCCGAACAGGGGACACGTATGGAGGCTACACCTTC	TRBV14	TRBD1	TRBJ1-2	-
CASSEFSAGSVGGYTF	TGTGCCAGCAGTGAATTCTCGGCAGGCAGCGTGGGGGGCTACACCTTC	TRBV25-1	-	TRBJ1-2	-
CARRYVSGNQPQHF	TGTGCCAGAAGGTATGTTTCAGGTAACCAGCCCCAGCATTTT	TRBV5-3	-	TRBJ1-5	-
CATSDLRRGNAGELFF	TGTGCCACCAGTGATTTAAGGAGAGGGAATGCCGGGGAGCTGTTTTTT	TRBV24-1	-	TRBJ2-2	-
CASRGPNYNSPLHF	TGTGCCAGTAGAGGACCGAACTATAATTCACCCCTCCACTTT	TRBV19	-	TRBJ1-6	once
CASQQSSYEQYF	TGTGCCAGTCAACAGAGCTCCTACGAGCAGTACTTC	TRBV10-3	-	TRBJ2-7	-
CAWSSRGNQPQHF	TGTGCCTGGAGTAGCCGGGGCAATCAGCCCCAGCATTTT	TRBV30	-	TRBJ1-5	-
CASSLSGRYGYTF	TGTGCCAGCAGTTTGTCGGGAAGATATGGCTACACCTTC	TRBV28	-	TRBJ1-2	once
CASRRHLHPYEQYF	TGTGCCAGCAGGCGACATTTGCATCCCTACGAGCAGTACTTC	TRBV25-1	-	TRBJ2-7	few
CASSEGEGLTEAFF	TGTGCCAGCAGTGAGGGAGAGGGGCTCACTGAAGCTTTCTTT	TRBV6-4	-	TRBJ1-1	-
CASSLSGTANTEAFF	TGTGCCAGTAGTTTATCCGGGACAGCGAACACTGAAGCTTTCTTT	TRBV19	TRBD1	TRBJ1-1	-
CASSYRPEVDAGELFF	TGTGCCAGCAGTTACCGACCAGAGGTCGACGCCGGGGAGCTGTTTTTT	TRBV6-5	-	TRBJ2-2	-
CASSLIWQGGGYTF	TGCGCCAGCAGCTTGATTTGGCAGGGGGGAGGCTACACCTTC	TRBV5-1	TRBD1	TRBJ1-2	-
CASSLNQYTEAFF	TGTGCCAGCAGCTTAAATCAATACACTGAAGCTTTCTTT	TRBV7-3	-	TRBJ1-1	-
CASSLNGQGLGYGYTF	TGTGCCAGCAGCTTGAATGGACAGGGATTGGGCTATGGCTACACCTTC	TRBV7-2	TRBD1	TRBJ1-2	-